This TCR beta chain was retrieved from a study of OX40 agonist ivuxolimab in advanced cancers. As for the study in general: Patients were infused with ivuxolimab every 2 weeks at 0.01 to 10 mg/kg. Study-wide points: In CD8+ T cells, expanded clones were on average more numerous than in CD4+. Blood T cells, both CD4+ and CD8+, expanded clonally by week 6 at 0.1 to 3.0 mg/kg.

The method was immunoSEQ multiplex PCR; TCRdb's version includes in-frame clones alone and lacks a portion of them. The profile shows about 80,000 clones, about nine tenths of them singletons. In germline, CDR1 is MNHNS, CDR2 SASEGT. V was pared by 7 bases and J by 2 bases, with 12 bases between. This CDR3 comprises 14 residues. About this clone itself: Its antigen is unknown.

The receptor comes from an adult with an advanced solid tumor such as melanoma, head and neck, liver or kidney cancer. The genes are TRBV6-1 and TRBJ1-5; TRBD1 might be the D (5 bases). Sequenced material: CD4+ or CD8+ T cells sorted from blood, taken in a trial of the OX40 agonist ivuxolimab. CDR3 nucleotide sequence: TGTGCCAGCAATCATGTACAGGGCAATCAGCCCCAGCATTTT. It codes for CASNHVQGNQPQHF.